This T cell receptor beta chain was identified in a study of chemoradiotherapy in HPV16-positive cancers. Assay used: immunoSEQ multiplex PCR; TCRdb lists only in-frame clones, some missing. The sample holds 25,000 to 30,000 clones, around nine tenths seen once. The trim removed 2 bases at V and 2 bases at J, leaving 4 bases unmatched. Looked up from germline, CDR1 is SGHRS and CDR2 is YFSETQ. The CDR3 spans 15 residues. Sample: blood, taken from a patient who underwent chemoradiotherapy. The source is a human donor with HPV-associated anogenital cancer. The chain has TRBV5-1 and TRBJ1-5; 7 bases align to TRBD1. The CDR3 coding sequence is TGCGCCAGCAGCTTAGGAACAGGGGGCAATCAGCCCCAGCATTTT. The encoded protein is CASSLGTGGNQPQHF.